This TCR beta chain was captured in a study of OX40 agonist ivuxolimab in advanced cancers. Germline CDR1 SGHVS, CDR2 FQNEAQ. Losses at the gene ends were 5 bases for V and 2 bases for J; bases not matched to a gene: 10. The length of the CDR3 is 16 residues. The count of this clone is one. Generated by immunoSEQ multiplex PCR, the TCRdb table keeps only in-frame clones and is missing some. The sample lists some 130,000 clones; roughly nine tenths were seen once. The chain combines TRBV7-8 with TRBJ2-7, with 9 positions matching TRBD1. The sequence was obtained from an adult with an advanced solid tumor such as melanoma, head and neck, liver or kidney cancer. This material consisted of CD4+ or CD8+ T cells sorted from blood, taken in a trial of the OX40 agonist ivuxolimab. Here the CDR3 DNA reads TGTGCCAGCAGCCCACCCCCGGGACAGGGCGCCTACGAGCAGTACTTC. Its protein product is CASSPPPGQGAYEQYF.